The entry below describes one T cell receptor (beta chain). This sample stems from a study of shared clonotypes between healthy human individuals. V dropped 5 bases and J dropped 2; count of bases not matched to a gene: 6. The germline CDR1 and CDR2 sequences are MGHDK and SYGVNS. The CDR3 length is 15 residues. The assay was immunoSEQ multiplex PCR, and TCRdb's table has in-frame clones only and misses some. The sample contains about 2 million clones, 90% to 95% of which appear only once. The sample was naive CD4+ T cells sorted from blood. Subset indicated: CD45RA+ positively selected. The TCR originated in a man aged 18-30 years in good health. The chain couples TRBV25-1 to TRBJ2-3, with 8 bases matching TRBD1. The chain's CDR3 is CASSLSRGLTDTQYF. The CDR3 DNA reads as TGTGCCAGCAGTCTGTCCAGGGGGCTCACAGATACGCAGTATTTT.